The 8 T cell receptor beta chains below come from one sample, sequenced in a study of T-cell memory formation after mild COVID-19. TCRdb called the 5' RACE reads again in MiXCR, with one record for every CDR3 protein. The table has 350,000 to 450,000 distinct CDR3 sequences, around 30% seen once; the top ten hold 13%. The sample comprised PBMCs or a T cell subset sorted from them (not recorded which). The receptors originated from an adult woman who had mild COVID-19 (a few samples of this study predate the infection). Cell type and time point are not known.

This clonotype showed up just a few times. V gene TRBV7-9 combines with J gene TRBJ1-2; 8 nucleotides agree with TRBD1. V dropped 2 bases and J dropped 8; count of bases not matched to a gene: 10. CDR3 length equals 15 residues. The germline gives CDR1 SEHNR, CDR2 FQNEAQ (reference sequence). Here the CDR3 DNA reads TGTGCCAGCAGCTTAAGTTATAACAGGGGGAACGGCTACACCTTC. Protein product: CASSLSYNRGNGYTF. Based on the CDR3 plus reference TRBV7-9 and TRBJ1-2, the full variable domain is DTGVSQNPRHKITKRGQNVTFRCDPISEHNRLYWYRQTLGQGPEFLTYFQNEAQLEKSRLLSDRFSAERPKGSFSTLEIQRTEQGDSAMYLCASSLSYNRGNGYTFGSGTRLTVV.

This chain uses TRBV20-1 with TRBJ2-7; the D is unclear. Germline V gives CDR1 DFQATT, CDR2 SNEGSKA (reference sequence). Trimming cost V 6 bases and J 0 bases, with 15 bases left between them. This CDR3 is built from 14 residues. For the CDR3, the DNA is TGCAGTGCCGCCCTCGAGTTCAGCTCCTACGAGCAGTACTTC. It is translated as CSAALEFSSYEQYF.

The chain uses TRBV7-6 and TRBJ2-7; D possibly corresponds to TRBD2 (6 bases). Germline V gives CDR1 SGHVS, CDR2 FNYEAQ. CDR3 length: 13 amino acids. Trimming stripped 0 bases from V and 6 bases from J, with 9 bases between. The CDR3 region has the DNA TGTGCCAGCAGCTTAGCGCGGGACGCCGAGCAGTACTTC. Translation gives CASSLARDAEQYF. The full variable domain, in which reference TRBV7-6 and TRBJ2-7 provide the parts outside the CDR3, is GAGVSQSPRYKVTKRGQDVALRCDPISGHVSLYWYRQALGQGPEFLTYFNYEAQQDKSGLPNDRFSAERPEGSISTLTIQRTEQRDSAMYRCASSLARDAEQYFGPGTRLTVT.

The V call is TRBV9, the J call TRBJ2-7; 10 bases map to TRBD2. Trimming at V came to 3 bases and at J to 1 base, leaving 22 bases not matched to a gene. Germline assignment: CDR1 SGDLS and CDR2 YYNGEE. CDR3 length equals 21 residues. CDR3 sequence reads: CASSAAPGLAAPLRRSYEQYF. CDR3 nucleotides: TGTGCCAGCAGCGCGGCCCCAGGACTAGCGGCGCCACTTCGGAGGTCCTACGAGCAGTACTTC.

V gene TRBV7-3 combines with J gene TRBJ1-2; no clear D gene. The CDR3 totals 12 residues. Per the germline V gene, CDR1 is SGHTA and CDR2 is FQGTGA. Trimming took off 5 bases at V and 5 bases at J, with 9 bases between the two ends. The chain's CDR3 is CASSPCQYGYTF. The CDR3, as DNA: TGTGCCAGCAGCCCCTGCCAGTATGGCTACACCTTC. The full variable domain, completed using reference TRBV7-3 and TRBJ1-2, is GAGVSQTPSNKVTEKGKYVELRCDPISGHTALYWYRQSLGQGPEFLIYFQGTGAADDSGLPNDRFFAVRPEGSVSTLKIQRTERGDSAVYLCASSPCQYGYTFGSGTRLTVV.

This clonotype showed up just a few times. The chain has TRBV6-5 and TRBJ2-7; 11 positions match TRBD2. V shed 4 bases, J shed 1 base, and the junction held 3 bases outside the gene matches. The CDR3 runs 15 residues. Germline V gives CDR1 MNHEY, CDR2 SVGAGI. Here the CDR3 DNA reads TGTGCCAGCAGTTTTCTAGCGGGGGGATCCTACGAGCAGTACTTC. Amino acid sequence: CASSFLAGGSYEQYF.

CDR3: CASSYPWTGDYEQYF. CDR3 in DNA: TGTGCCAGCAGTTACCCTTGGACAGGTGACTACGAGCAGTACTTC. The chain couples TRBV6-2 or TRBV6-3 to TRBJ2-7; 7 bases fit TRBD1. This CDR3 contains 15 residues. The V gene's germline CDR1 is MNHEY and CDR2 SVGEGT. V lost 2 bases, J lost 3 bases, and 7 bases stayed unmatched.

The rearrangement joins TRBV20-1 to TRBJ2-7; D may be TRBD1 or TRBD2 (5 bases each). This CDR3 comprises 14 residues. CDR1 is DFQATT and CDR2 is SNEGSKA in the germline V gene (reference sequence). V lost 4 bases and J 3 bases, leaving 16 bases between the germline ends. CDR3 sequence (DNA): TGCAGTGCTAAACCCGGGACGGAGAGCTACGAGCAGTACTTC. Protein product: CSAKPGTESYEQYF.